What follows are 30 T cell receptor beta chains derived from one specimen sequenced in a study of T-cell memory formation after mild COVID-19. Each CDR3 protein gets one entry after TCRdb re-called the 5' RACE reads with MiXCR. This table has 540,000 or so distinct CDR3 sequences, about 20% appearing once. The sequenced sample was PBMCs or a T cell subset sorted from them (not recorded which). All receptors come from an adult woman who had mild COVID-19 (a few samples of this study predate the infection). Cell type and time point are not known.

The genes are TRBV5-4 and TRBJ2-7; D not certain. V was shortened by 2 bases and J by 1 base, with 10 bases between the two germline ends. Germline V gene sequence: CDR1 SGHNT, CDR2 YYREEE (reference sequence). This CDR3 is built from 14 residues. DNA for the CDR3: TGTGCCAGCAGCTTTGGAGACGGATCCTACGAGCAGTACTTC. Translating it yields CASSFGDGSYEQYF.

Concerning this clonotype itself: A read error may account for a junction end that differs from germline. The chain combines TRBV7-8 with TRBJ2-7; TRBD2 aligns across 7 bases. The germline gives CDR1 SGHVS, CDR2 FQNEAQ. The CDR3 loop spans 13 amino acids. CDR3 sequence: CATSGDDPYEQYF. The CDR3 region has the DNA TGTGCCACCAGCGGGGACGATCCCTACGAGCAGTACTTC.

The table lists this clonotype with a few counts. The rearrangement uses TRBV12-3 or TRBV12-4 and TRBJ1-2, with a possible D match to TRBD1 (6 bases). V was pared by 7 bases and J by 7 bases, with 16 bases between. The CDR3 is made up of 13 amino acids. CDR3 bases: TGTGCCAGCACGGGAAGGGCGACAGGTGGCTACACCTTC. Translating gives CASTGRATGGYTF.

The V and J genes are TRBV19 and TRBJ1-3; D is unresolved. The CDR3 spans 13 residues. The V end lost 6 bases, the J end lost 3 bases, and 9 bases lay between the germline ends. Germline CDR1 is LNHDA and CDR2 is SQIVND (reference sequence). Here the CDR3 DNA reads TGTGCCAGTAGGAAGGGAGGTGGAAACACCATATATTTT. Residues: CASRKGGGNTIYF.

A few counts support this clonotype. This rearrangement joins TRBV13 to TRBJ1-3; D gene unclear. Germline V gives CDR1 PRHDT, CDR2 FYEKMQ (reference sequence). This CDR3 has 17 residues. V lost 6 bases, J lost 0 bases, and 18 bases lay in between. The DNA of the CDR3 is TGTGCCAGCAGTCCGAGAGGCGGGGATACCTCTGGAAACACCATATATTTT. It codes for CASSPRGGDTSGNTIYF.

J is TRBJ2-1 and V is TRBV7-2, with 13 bases identical to TRBD2. Germline CDR1 reads SGHTA; CDR2 reads FQGNSA. After removal of 0 bases from V and 1 base from J, the junction contained 3 bases not matched to a gene. The CDR3 sequence is 18 residues long. The CDR3 loop is CASSLAGTSGTSYNEQFF. CDR3 sequence (DNA): TGTGCCAGCAGCTTAGCCGGGACTAGCGGGACGTCCTACAATGAGCAGTTCTTC.

This chain uses TRBV5-1 with TRBJ2-5, with 7 bases identical to TRBD2. Trimming took 4 bases from V and 3 from J; bases not matched to a gene: 6. CDR1 and CDR2 (germline): SGHRS, YFSETQ. CDR3 length: 14 residues. CDR3 amino acids: CASSPWTSKETQYF. DNA for the CDR3: TGCGCCAGCAGCCCCTGGACTAGTAAAGAGACCCAGTACTTC.

This clonotype has more than one count but fewer than ten. This chain connects TRBV9 to TRBJ2-3, with 11 bases fitting TRBD2. Germline loops: CDR1 SGDLS, CDR2 YYNGEE. The CDR3 runs to 16 residues. V trimming: 2 bases; J trimming: 3 bases; junction bases outside the gene matches: 5. In DNA form, the CDR3 reads TGTGCCAGCAGCGTGGGGACTAGCGGAAAAACAGATACGCAGTATTTT. Its protein is CASSVGTSGKTDTQYF.

Only a few counts were recorded for this clonotype. The rearrangement links TRBV2 to TRBJ1-2, with 7 nucleotides matching TRBD1. Germline V gene lookup returns CDR1 SNHLY and CDR2 FYNNEI. The CDR3 loop spans 16 amino acids. J gave up 4 bases and V 3 bases, and 11 bases lay outside the gene matches. CDR3 DNA: TGTGCCAGCAGTGAGTCGGGCAGGGGGGTAGTCTATGGCTACACCTTC. It codes for CASSESGRGVVYGYTF.

This clonotype was observed at least ten times. At one end the junction does not follow the germline gene, possibly because of a read error. The gene calls are TRBV5-1 and TRBJ1-1, with 9 bases matching TRBD1. The length of the CDR3 is 15 residues. Germline V lookup: CDR1 SGHRS, CDR2 YFSETQ. The CDR3 nucleotides are TGTGCCAGCAGCTTAGCGGGACAGGGGAACACTGAAGCTTTCTTT. Its translation: CASSLAGQGNTEAFF. Full variable domain (rest looked up from reference TRBV5-1 and TRBJ1-1): KAGVTQTPRYLIKTRGQQVTLSCSPISGHRSVSWYQQTPGQGLQFLFEYFSETQRNKGNFPGRFSGRQFSNSRSEMNVSTLELGDSALYLCASSLAGQGNTEAFFGQGTRLTVV.

The chain recombines TRBV2 with TRBJ2-2, with 12 nucleotides matching TRBD1. Germline CDR1 SNHLY, CDR2 FYNNEI. The CDR3 consists of 15 residues. With 5 bases clipped from V and 6 bases from J, the junction kept 4 bases outside the gene matches. The CDR3 coding sequence is TGTGCCAGCAGTACCGGGACAGGGGGCTCCGGGGAGCTGTTTTTT. Amino acids: CASSTGTGGSGELFF.

The chain has TRBV3-1 and TRBJ2-7; D gene ambiguous. The germline V gene has CDR1 LGHDT and CDR2 YNNKEL (reference sequence). This CDR3 has 11 residues. The V and J ends lost 4 bases and 7 bases respectively, with 8 bases between them. The CDR3 sequence is CASSPGWEQYF. In DNA form, the CDR3 reads TGTGCCAGCAGCCCAGGTTGGGAGCAGTACTTC.

This clonotype was picked up a small number of times. The V call is TRBV9, the J call TRBJ2-5; 7 bases fit TRBD2. Trimming took 0 bases from V and 2 from J; bases not matched to a gene: 4. The CDR3 loop spans 15 amino acids. Germline V gene data show CDR1 as SGDLS and CDR2 as YYNGEE. CDR3 sequence reads: CASSVASGRQETQYF. CDR3 bases: TGTGCCAGCAGCGTAGCTAGCGGCAGACAAGAGACCCAGTACTTC.

Regarding this clonotype: A much larger clone differs by one base, so this may be a read error. J is TRBJ2-5 and V is TRBV7-8; D is possibly TRBD2 (5 bases). V lost 4 bases to trimming and J lost 6 bases, with 21 bases between them. This CDR3 comprises 16 residues. Germline assignment: CDR1 SGHVS and CDR2 FQNEAQ. This CDR3 is CASSCNHGLPRKTQYF. In DNA, the CDR3 is TGTGCCAGCAGCTGTAATCACGGACTTCCGAGGAAGACCCAGTACTTC.

This chain uses TRBV20-1 with TRBJ1-5, with D maybe TRBD1 (5 bases). V lost 0 bases and J 1 base, leaving 10 bases between the germline ends. Germline values: CDR1 DFQATT, CDR2 SNEGSKA (reference sequence). The length of the CDR3 is 15 residues. The CDR3 loop reads CSARDWGPSNQPQHF. In nucleotides, the CDR3 is TGCAGTGCTAGAGATTGGGGACCGAGCAATCAGCCCCAGCATTTT.

In this sample, this clonotype turned up a few times. The chain employs TRBV30 and TRBJ2-5; a possible D gene is TRBD1 (5 bases). The germline CDR1 and CDR2 sequences are GTSNPN and SVGIG (reference sequence). The CDR3 has 12 residues. Trimming took off 2 bases at V and 9 bases at J, with 13 bases between the two ends. The CDR3 is CAWSRKDSPQYF. The DNA for the CDR3 is TGTGCCTGGAGTAGAAAAGACAGCCCCCAGTACTTC.

The chain recombines TRBV5-5 with TRBJ1-1, with D possibly TRBD1 on 5 matching bases. Germline V gene sequence: CDR1 SGHKS, CDR2 YYEKEE (reference sequence). Trimming cost V 3 bases and J 1 base, with 22 bases left between them. The CDR3 extends over 18 amino acids. The CDR3 DNA follows: TGTGCCAGCAGCTGGGGACCCGAACAGAAGACCGAGAACACTGAAGCTTTCTTT. Its translation: CASSWGPEQKTENTEAFF.

This clonotype came up many times. The J gene is TRBJ2-1, the V gene TRBV29-1; 11 bases are a match to TRBD2. Germline CDR1 SQVTM, CDR2 ANQGSEA. The CDR3 spans 17 residues. V was clipped by 4 bases and J by 7 bases; unmatched bases: 15. The CDR3 sequence is CSVVSLAGGLGGNEQFF. DNA of the CDR3: TGCAGCGTTGTATCCCTAGCGGGAGGCCTCGGAGGGAATGAGCAGTTCTTC.

The chain has TRBV25-1 and TRBJ2-7, with a possible D match to TRBD1 (6 bases). The CDR3 loop spans 16 amino acids. Germline V CDR1 and CDR2: MGHDK, SYGVNS. The germline V and J ends were trimmed by 5 bases and 2 bases, with 19 bases remaining between them. The CDR3, as DNA: TGTGCCAGCAGTCCCTCCAGGGGTGTGGGGACCTACGAGCAGTACTTC. Translation gives CASSPSRGVGTYEQYF.

This clonotype was seen only a few times. The V and J genes are TRBV12-3 or TRBV12-4 and TRBJ1-1, with D uncertain. V lost 3 bases, J lost 3 bases, and 11 bases lay in between. The CDR3 contains 14 residues. The CDR3 sequence is CASSFEGLDTEAFF. The DNA of the CDR3 is TGTGCCAGCAGTTTCGAGGGTCTGGACACTGAAGCTTTCTTT.

The chain uses TRBV7-8 and TRBJ2-1; 9 bases map to TRBD2. The CDR3 spans 17 residues. CDR1 SGHVS and CDR2 FQNEAQ come from the germline V gene. V shed 5 bases and J 4 bases; nucleotides not matched to a gene: 12. CDR3 sequence (DNA): TGTGCCAGCAGCGACCTCAGACTAGCGGAACTTTACAATGAGCAGTTCTTC. This sequence encodes CASSDLRLAELYNEQFF.

This clonotype was counted only a few times. The chain is built from TRBV3-1 and TRBJ1-2, with 10 bases lining up with TRBD1. The V and J ends lost 3 bases and 4 bases, in that order; junction bases with no gene match: 5. Germline V gives CDR1 LGHDT, CDR2 YNNKEL (reference sequence). This CDR3 has 15 amino acids. The CDR3 loop reads CASSHDRGLRYGYTF. DNA for the CDR3: TGTGCCAGCAGCCACGACAGGGGGCTGCGCTATGGCTACACCTTC. Full variable domain (outside the CDR3, taken from reference TRBV3-1 and TRBJ1-2): DTAVSQTPKYLVTQMGNDKSIKCEQNLGHDTMYWYKQDSKKFLKIMFSYNNKELIINETVPNRFSPKSPDKAHLNLHINSLELGDSAVYFCASSHDRGLRYGYTFGSGTRLTVV.

J is TRBJ2-1 and V is TRBV10-3; 11 bases agree with TRBD2. Germline CDR1 ENHRY, CDR2 SYGVKD. CDR3 size: 15 residues. V shed 3 bases and J 7 bases; nucleotides not matched to a gene: 5. For the CDR3, the DNA is TGTGCCATCAGTGAATTAGGGACTAGCGGTAATGAGCAGTTCTTC. It codes for CAISELGTSGNEQFF.

This clonotype was detected a few times. The chain links TRBV5-1 to TRBJ2-3, with D possibly TRBD2 on 6 matching bases. Trimming cost V 0 bases and J 6 bases, with 11 bases left between them. The germline V gene has CDR1 SGHRS and CDR2 YFSETQ. There are 14 residues in the CDR3. The CDR3 nucleotides are TGCGCCAGCAGCTTGGCGGGAGTTCCCGATACGCAGTATTTT. Protein: CASSLAGVPDTQYF.

This chain links TRBV11-2 with TRBJ2-2; D ambiguous. Trimming stripped 11 bases from V and 6 bases from J, with 19 bases between. Per germline, CDR1 SGHAT and CDR2 FQNNGV. The CDR3 is 14 residues long. The CDR3 coding sequence is TGTGCCTTTATCGGACCCGTCGTAGCCGGGGAGCTGTTTTTT. It is translated as CAFIGPVVAGELFF.

This clonotype has only a few counts. The chain combines TRBV29-1 with TRBJ2-3, with unresolved D. The CDR3 is made up of 18 amino acids. V lost 5 bases, J lost 1 base, and 25 bases lay in between. Germline CDR1 reads SQVTM; CDR2 reads ANQGSEA. The CDR3 DNA reads as TGCAGCGTTCGCCGATCCCCTTTTGGCGTGCAGCGCACAGATACGCAGTATTTT. This codes for CSVRRSPFGVQRTDTQYF.

The sample holds many counts of this clonotype. The chain has TRBV20-1 and TRBJ2-7, with TRBD2 identical over 14 bases. The CDR3 spans 15 residues. Germline CDR1 DFQATT, CDR2 SNEGSKA (reference sequence). The ends lost 5 bases at V and 2 bases at J; junction bases unmatched: 5. The CDR3 coding sequence is TGCAGTGCTCGCAGACTAGCGGGGGGGCCCTACGAGCAGTACTTC. Amino acids: CSARRLAGGPYEQYF.

The chain employs TRBV5-1 and TRBJ2-2; D is uncertain. Germline CDR1 reads SGHRS; CDR2 reads YFSETQ. V lost 4 bases and J 7 bases, leaving 11 bases between the germline ends. This CDR3 comprises 13 residues. The chain's CDR3 is CASSVVRGGELFF. CDR3 in DNA: TGCGCCAGCAGCGTAGTCCGAGGCGGGGAGCTGTTTTTT.

This clonotype showed up just a few times. The chain employs TRBV15 and TRBJ2-7; D is possibly TRBD1 (6 bases). This CDR3 is built from 16 residues. The V end lost 0 bases, the J end lost 4 bases, and 16 bases lay between the germline ends. Germline assignment: CDR1 LNHNV and CDR2 YYDKDF (reference sequence). The CDR3 region has the DNA TGTGCCACCAGCAGAGATATGAGCTGGGGGCGATACGAGCAGTACTTC. Translated: CATSRDMSWGRYEQYF.

V gene TRBV5-1 combines with J gene TRBJ2-7, with 8 bases aligning to TRBD1. The V gene's germline CDR1 is SGHRS and CDR2 YFSETQ. Losses at the gene ends were 0 bases for V and 2 bases for J; bases not matched to a gene: 7. This CDR3 spans 16 amino acids. This CDR3 is CASSLDFGTGAYEQYF. The CDR3 bases are TGCGCCAGCAGCTTGGATTTTGGGACAGGAGCCTACGAGCAGTACTTC. Together with reference TRBV5-1 and TRBJ2-7, the CDR3 gives the full variable domain: KAGVTQTPRYLIKTRGQQVTLSCSPISGHRSVSWYQQTPGQGLQFLFEYFSETQRNKGNFPGRFSGRQFSNSRSEMNVSTLELGDSALYLCASSLDFGTGAYEQYFGPGTRLTVT.